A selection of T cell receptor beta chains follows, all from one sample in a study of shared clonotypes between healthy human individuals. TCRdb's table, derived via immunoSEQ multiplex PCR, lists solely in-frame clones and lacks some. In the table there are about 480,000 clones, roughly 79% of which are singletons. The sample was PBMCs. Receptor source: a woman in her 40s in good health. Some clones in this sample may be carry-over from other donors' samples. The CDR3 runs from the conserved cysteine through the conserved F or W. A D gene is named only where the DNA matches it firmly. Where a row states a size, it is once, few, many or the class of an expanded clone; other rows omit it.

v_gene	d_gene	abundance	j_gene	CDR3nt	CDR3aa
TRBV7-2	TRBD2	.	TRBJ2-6	TGTGCCAGCCGTGAGCGGGGGGCAGGGGCCAACGTCCTGACTTTC	CASRERGAGANVLTF
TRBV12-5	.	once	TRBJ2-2	TGTGCTAGTGGTTTGTACACCGGGGAGCTGTTTTTT	CASGLYTGELFF
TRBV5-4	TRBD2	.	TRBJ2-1	TGTGCCAGCAGCTTGGAGGTTGCTAGCGGGACTGAGCAGTTCTTC	CASSLEVASGTEQFF
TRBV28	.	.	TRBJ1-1	TGTGCCAGCAGTTCAACGGGGAATTCGGACACTGAAGCTTTCTTT	CASSSTGNSDTEAFF
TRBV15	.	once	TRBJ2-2	TGTGCCACCAGCAGAGATGATCCCGGGGAGCTGTTTTTT	CATSRDDPGELFF
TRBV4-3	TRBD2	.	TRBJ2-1	TGCGCCAGCAGCCAAGATGGTCAAGCGGGAGTGCTCGCTCGGGATGAGCAGTTCTTC	CASSQDGQAGVLARDEQFF
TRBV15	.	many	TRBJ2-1	TGTGCCACCAGCAGAGAAGGGGTCGATGAGCAGTTCTTC	CATSREGVDEQFF
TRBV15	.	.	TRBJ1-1	TGTGCCACCAGCGGCCGGAGGGGGGGCTTAATGAACACTGAAGCTTTCTTT	CATSGRRGGLMNTEAFF
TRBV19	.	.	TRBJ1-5	TGTGCCAGTCGAGGATCTTATAGCAATCAGCCCCAGCATTTT	CASRGSYSNQPQHF
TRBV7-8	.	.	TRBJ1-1	TGTGCCAGCAGCTTAGTTTCCGGGAACACTGAAGCTTTCTTT	CASSLVSGNTEAFF
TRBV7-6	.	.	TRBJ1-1	TGTGCCAGCAGCTTACCAGGCACGGGCACTGAAGCTTTCTTT	CASSLPGTGTEAFF
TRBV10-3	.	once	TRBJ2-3	TGTGCCATGGGACTTTTAGATACGCAGTATTTT	CAMGLLDTQYF
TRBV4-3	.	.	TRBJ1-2	TGCGCCAGCAGCCAAGATTTAAGACCGGAAGGTCATGGCTACACCTTC	CASSQDLRPEGHGYTF
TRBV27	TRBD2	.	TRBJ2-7	TGTGCCAGCAGAGGACTAGCGGGATCGTACGAGCAGTACTTC	CASRGLAGSYEQYF
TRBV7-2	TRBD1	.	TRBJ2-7	TGTGCCAGCAGCTACAGACAGGGACGCTCCTACGAGCAGTACTTC	CASSYRQGRSYEQYF
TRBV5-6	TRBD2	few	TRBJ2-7	TGTGCCAGCAGCCGGACTAGCGGGAGAATCTCCTACGAGCAGTACTTC	CASSRTSGRISYEQYF
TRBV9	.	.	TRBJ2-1	TGTGCCAGCAGCCTAGGGGCTAGCTCCTACAATGAGCAGTTCTTC	CASSLGASSYNEQFF
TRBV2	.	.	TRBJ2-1	TGTGCCAGCAGTGGACCCGTGAGCTCCTACAATGAGCAGTTCTTC	CASSGPVSSYNEQFF
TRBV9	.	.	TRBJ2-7	TGTGCCAGCAGCCCCTCTTGGCGGGGCTCCTACGAGCAGTACTTC	CASSPSWRGSYEQYF
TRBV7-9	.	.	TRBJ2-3	TGTGCCAGCAGCTTATCGGCAGTCACAGATACGCAGTATTTT	CASSLSAVTDTQYF
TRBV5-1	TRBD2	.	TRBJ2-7	TGCGCCAGCAGCTTGGGACTAGCGGCCCACGAGCAGTACTTC	CASSLGLAAHEQYF
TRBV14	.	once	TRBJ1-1	TGTGCCAGCAGCCAAAACAGGAACACTGAAGCTTTCTTT	CASSQNRNTEAFF
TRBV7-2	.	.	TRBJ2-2	TGTGCCAGCAGCACCTATACTAGAATCGCCGGGGAGCTGTTTTTT	CASSTYTRIAGELFF
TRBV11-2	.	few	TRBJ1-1	TGTGCCAGCAGCTCAAGGTCGGGGTCCAACCCGAACACTGAAGCTTTCTTT	CASSSRSGSNPNTEAFF
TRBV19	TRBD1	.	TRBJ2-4	TGTGCCAGTAGTTCCACAGGGGGAAACATTCAGTACTTC	CASSSTGGNIQYF
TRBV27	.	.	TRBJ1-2	TGTGCCAGCAGCTACACCTCCGGGGACGGCTACACCTTC	CASSYTSGDGYTF
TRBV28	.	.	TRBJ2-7	TGTGCCAGCAGTTCCCTTTGGGGGGAGGCTAAGAGCTCCTACGAGCAGTACTTC	CASSSLWGEAKSSYEQYF